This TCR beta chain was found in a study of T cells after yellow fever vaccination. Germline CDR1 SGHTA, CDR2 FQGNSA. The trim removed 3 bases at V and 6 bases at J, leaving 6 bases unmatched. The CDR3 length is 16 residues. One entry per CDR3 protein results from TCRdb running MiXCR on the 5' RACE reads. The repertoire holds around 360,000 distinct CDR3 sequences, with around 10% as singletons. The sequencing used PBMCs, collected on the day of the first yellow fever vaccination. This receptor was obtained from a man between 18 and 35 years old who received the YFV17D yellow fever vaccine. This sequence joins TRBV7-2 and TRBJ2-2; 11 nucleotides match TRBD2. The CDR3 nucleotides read TGTGCCAGCAGCTTTAGCGGGGGGGCGGTCCCCGGGGAGCTGTTTTTT. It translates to CASSFSGGAVPGELFF.